This is a list of T cell receptor beta chains from one sample in a study of blood T cell repertoires in COVID-19. The repertoire was sequenced with immunoSEQ multiplex PCR; TCRdb's copy has only in-frame clones and lacks some. The sample holds about 390,000 clones, around nine tenths seen once. The sample comprised PBMCs or T cells enriched from blood (not recorded which). The receptor source for this set is a woman aged 45-65 years who had recovered from COVID-19. The CDR3 runs from the conserved cysteine through the conserved F or W. A D gene is named only where the DNA matches it firmly. The size entry is marked missing in some rows and otherwise reads once, few, many or a size class.

j_gene	d_gene	abundance	len	v_gene	CDR3aa	CDR3nt
TRBJ1-2	-	-	16	TRBV28	CASSSPSGQRFYGYTF	TGTGCCAGCAGTTCTCCCTCAGGACAGCGCTTTTATGGCTACACCTTC
TRBJ2-5	TRBD2	-	15	TRBV2	CASTLAGVPGETQYF	TGTGCCAGCACCCTCGCGGGGGTCCCGGGGGAGACCCAGTACTTC
TRBJ2-4	TRBD2	-	15	TRBV7-8	CASSFVAGGRNIQYF	TGTGCCAGCAGCTTCGTAGCGGGGGGGCGAAACATTCAGTACTTC
TRBJ2-2	TRBD2	-	15	TRBV20-1	CSASRLAGGVGELFF	TGCAGTGCTAGTAGACTAGCGGGGGGGGTCGGGGAGCTGTTTTTT
TRBJ2-7	TRBD1	-	16	TRBV28	CASSSPGQGIVDEQYF	TGTGCCAGCAGTTCGCCCGGACAGGGTATTGTCGACGAGCAGTACTTC
TRBJ2-2	-	many	17	TRBV7-8	CASSETARLEDTGELFF	TGTGCCAGCAGCGAAACCGCGCGGTTGGAGGACACCGGGGAGCTGTTTTTT
TRBJ2-5	-	-	14	TRBV18	CASSPVTGQETQYF	TGTGCCAGCTCACCGGTGACAGGACAAGAGACCCAGTACTTC
TRBJ1-1	TRBD1	-	17	TRBV24-1	CATSDSRQGKAGYQAFF	TGTGCCACCAGTGACTCTCGACAGGGAAAGGCCGGGTATCAAGCTTTCTTT
TRBJ1-6	TRBD1	once	17	TRBV5-1	CASSRLPDRAPNSPLHF	TGCGCCAGCAGTCGTCTCCCCGACAGGGCCCCAAATTCACCCCTCCACTTT
TRBJ1-2	-	once	13	TRBV18	CASSPDRGNGYTF	TGTGCCAGCTCACCAGACAGAGGCAATGGCTACACCTTC
TRBJ1-3	-	-	14	TRBV5-1	CASSLDSSGNTIYF	TGCGCCAGCAGCCTTGACAGCTCTGGAAACACCATATATTTT
TRBJ1-2	-	-	17	TRBV11-2	CASSPINLGGPTYGYTF	TGTGCCAGCAGCCCAATTAATTTGGGGGGACCTACCTATGGCTACACCTTC
TRBJ1-1	TRBD1	-	17	TRBV7-2	CASSPDPRTGGTSEAFF	TGTGCCAGCAGCCCCGACCCACGGACAGGGGGCACCTCTGAAGCTTTCTTT
TRBJ1-1	TRBD1	-	12	TRBV4-3	CASSQQGVVAFF	TGCGCCAGCAGCCAGCAGGGGGTCGTGGCTTTCTTT
TRBJ1-1	-	-	13	TRBV30	CAWSAGSNTEAFF	TGTGCCTGGAGTGCGGGATCGAACACTGAAGCTTTCTTT
TRBJ1-5	-	-	13	TRBV28	CASSKQGNQPQHF	TGTGCCAGCAGTAAACAGGGAAATCAGCCCCAGCATTTT
TRBJ2-3	TRBD1	-	16	TRBV15	CATSKEGAGGTDTQYF	TGTGCCACCAGCAAAGAGGGGGCAGGCGGCACAGATACGCAGTATTTT
TRBJ2-2	-	-	16	TRBV5-1	CASSLVGTPNTGELFF	TGCGCCAGCAGCTTGGTAGGGACTCCGAACACCGGGGAGCTGTTTTTT
TRBJ2-1	-	-	13	TRBV13	CASSLYQRDEQFF	TGTGCCAGCAGCCTCTATCAGAGGGATGAGCAGTTCTTC
TRBJ1-2	-	-	14	TRBV15	CATSSIRGGDGYTF	TGTGCCACCAGCTCAATTCGCGGAGGCGATGGCTACACCTTC
TRBJ1-1	TRBD1	-	15	TRBV19	CASSVRQGTNTEAFF	TGTGCCAGTAGTGTCCGACAGGGAACGAACACTGAAGCTTTCTTT
TRBJ2-3	TRBD1	-	15	TRBV5-5	CASSWTGIFTDTQYF	TGTGCCAGCAGCTGGACAGGGATCTTCACAGATACGCAGTATTTT
TRBJ1-3	-	-	14	TRBV30	CACPGLGPGNTIYF	TGTGCCTGCCCGGGACTGGGACCTGGAAACACCATATATTTT